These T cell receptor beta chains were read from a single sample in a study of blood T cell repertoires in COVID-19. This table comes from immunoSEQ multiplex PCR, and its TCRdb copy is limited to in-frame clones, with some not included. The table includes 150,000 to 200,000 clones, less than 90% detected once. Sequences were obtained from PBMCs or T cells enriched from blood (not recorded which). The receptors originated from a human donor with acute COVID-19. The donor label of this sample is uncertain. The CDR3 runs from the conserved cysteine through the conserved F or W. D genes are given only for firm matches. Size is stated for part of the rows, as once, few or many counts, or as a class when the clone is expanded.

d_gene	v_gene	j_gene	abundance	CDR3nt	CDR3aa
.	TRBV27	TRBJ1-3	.	TGTGCCAGCAGTCACAGGGCAAGGGGAAACACCATATATTTT	CASSHRARGNTIYF
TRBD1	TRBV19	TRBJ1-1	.	TGTGCCAGTAGTGGGACAGGGTGGTCAGAAGCTTTCTTT	CASSGTGWSEAFF
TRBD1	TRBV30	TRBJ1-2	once	TGTGCCTGGGGGACAGGGGTCGGCTACACCTTC	CAWGTGVGYTF
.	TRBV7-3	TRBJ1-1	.	TGTGCCAGCAGCTTAACAGGACAGATGAACACTGAAGCTTTCTTT	CASSLTGQMNTEAFF
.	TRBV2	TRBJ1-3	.	TGTGCCACCTCCAGGGAGGTGAACTCTGGAAACACCATATATTTT	CATSREVNSGNTIYF
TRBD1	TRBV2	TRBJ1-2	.	TGTGCCAGCAGTCCAGGGGGGACAGGCTACACCTTC	CASSPGGTGYTF
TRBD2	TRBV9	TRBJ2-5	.	TGTGCCAGCAGCCCTAGACTAGCGGGGGTGGAGACCCAGTACTTC	CASSPRLAGVETQYF
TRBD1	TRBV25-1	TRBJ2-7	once	TGTGCCAGCAGTAAGGACAGGGGACCTTACTACGAGCAGTACTTC	CASSKDRGPYYEQYF
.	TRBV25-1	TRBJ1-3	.	TGTGCCAGCACTGAACGGTTCTCTGGAAACACCATATATTTT	CASTERFSGNTIYF
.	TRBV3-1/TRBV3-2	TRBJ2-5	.	TGTGCCAGCAGCCAAGAACAGGGTTTCCAAGAGACCCAGTACTTC	CASSQEQGFQETQYF
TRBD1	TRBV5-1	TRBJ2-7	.	TGCGCCAGCAGCAAAGGGACAGGGAACCCCTACGAGCAGTACTTC	CASSKGTGNPYEQYF
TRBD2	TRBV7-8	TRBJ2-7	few	TGTGCCAGCAGCTTAGGACTAGCGGGCAGAGGGCAGTACTTC	CASSLGLAGRGQYF
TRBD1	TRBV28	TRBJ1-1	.	TGTGCCAGCAGTTTAGGGACAGGGTGGACTGAAGCTTTCTTT	CASSLGTGWTEAFF
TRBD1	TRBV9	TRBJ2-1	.	TGTGCCAGCAGCGCCTACAGGGGTTTGGTCTTC	CASSAYRGLVF
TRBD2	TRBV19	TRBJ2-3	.	TGTGCCAGTAGTACTAGCGGGGGGGTGGATACGCAGTATTTT	CASSTSGGVDTQYF
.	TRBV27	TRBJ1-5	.	TGTGCCAGCAGTCCAGGGAAGGCAAATCAGCCCCAGCATTTT	CASSPGKANQPQHF
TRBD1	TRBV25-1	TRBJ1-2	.	TGTGCCAGCAGTGAATGGGACAGCTACTATGGCTACACCTTC	CASSEWDSYYGYTF
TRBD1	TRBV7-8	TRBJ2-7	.	TGTGCCAGCAGCTTAGGGACAGGGTCCTACGAGCAGTACTTC	CASSLGTGSYEQYF
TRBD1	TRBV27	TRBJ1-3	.	TGTGCCAGCAGCCTGGGACAGCCTGGAAACACCATATATTTT	CASSLGQPGNTIYF
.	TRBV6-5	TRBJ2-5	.	TGTGCCAGCAGTTACCCCATGGAGACCCAGTACTTC	CASSYPMETQYF
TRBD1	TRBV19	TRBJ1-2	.	TGTGCCAGTAGTACTGGACAGGGGGCAGGTGATGGCTACACCTTC	CASSTGQGAGDGYTF
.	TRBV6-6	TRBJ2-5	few	TGTGCCAGCAGTTACTCTCGGGAGACCCAGTACTTC	CASSYSRETQYF
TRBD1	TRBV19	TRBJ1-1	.	TGTGCCAGCTCCCAGCCCAGGACAGGGGGCGAGAACACTGAAGCTTTCTTT	CASSQPRTGGENTEAFF
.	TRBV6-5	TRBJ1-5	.	TGTGCCAGCAGTCGACAGAATCAGCCCCAGCATTTT	CASSRQNQPQHF
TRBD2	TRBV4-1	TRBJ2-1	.	TGCGCCAGCAGCCAAGATATATTAGGACTAGCGGGCCACAATGAGCAGTTCTTC	CASSQDILGLAGHNEQFF
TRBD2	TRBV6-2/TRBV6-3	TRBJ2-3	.	TGTGCCAGCAGTAAAACTAGCGGGGGGGCAGATACGCAGTATTTT	CASSKTSGGADTQYF
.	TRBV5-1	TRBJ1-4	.	TGCGCCAGCAGCTTGGCGTCAGGGTTGGAGAAACTGTTTTTT	CASSLASGLEKLFF
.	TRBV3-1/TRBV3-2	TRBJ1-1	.	TGTGCCAGCAGACCGGACAGACCGAACACTGAAGCTTTCTTT	CASRPDRPNTEAFF
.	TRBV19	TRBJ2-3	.	TGTGCCAGTAGGGGCTACACAGATACGCAGTATTTT	CASRGYTDTQYF
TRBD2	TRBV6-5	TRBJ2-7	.	TGTGCCAGCAGGGCTAGCGGGGGGACCTACGAGCAGTACTTC	CASRASGGTYEQYF
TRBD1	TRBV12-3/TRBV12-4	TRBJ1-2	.	TGTGCCAGCAGTTTTACAGGGGAGTATGGCTACACCTTC	CASSFTGEYGYTF